One and the same sample provided the 25 T cell receptor beta chains below, sequenced in a study of blood T cell repertoires in COVID-19. Data came from immunoSEQ multiplex PCR; TCRdb stores just in-frame clones and leaves some out. The repertoire holds 150,000 or so clones, with around 83% as singletons. Sequencing input: peripheral blood. All receptors derive from a woman aged 45 to 65 with COVID-19, enrolled during active disease.

Remarks on this clone: Relative to the germline gene, one junction end is altered; a read error may explain this. V gene TRBV19 combines with J gene TRBJ2-3, with D maybe TRBD1 (6 bases). Germline V gives CDR1 LNHDA, CDR2 SQIVND (reference sequence). This CDR3 region has 11 residues. CDR3 amino acids: CASSASGTNNF. CDR3 DNA: TGTGCCAGTAGTGCTTCCGGGACAAACAATTTT. Using reference TRBV19 and TRBJ2-3 for the parts outside the CDR3, the full variable domain is DGGITQSPKYLFRKEGQNVTLSCEQNLNHDAMYWYRQDPGQGLRLIYYSQIVNDFQKGDIAEGYSVSREKKESFPLTVTSAQKNPTAFYLCASSASGTNNFGPGTRLTVL.

The chain carries TRBV6-5 and TRBJ1-5; D is unresolved. CDR1 and CDR2 from the germline V gene are MNHEY and SVGAGI. V lost 10 bases, J lost 5 bases, and 18 bases lay in between. This CDR3 is built from 14 residues. The CDR3 loop reads CATGTGGMDQPQHF. The CDR3 DNA follows: TGTGCCACTGGAACCGGAGGAATGGATCAGCCCCAGCATTTT.

This chain links TRBV6-5 with TRBJ1-2; 7 bases are a match to TRBD1. Germline-derived CDR1 and CDR2 are MNHEY and SVGAGI. The CDR3 is made up of 13 amino acids. V dropped 6 bases and J dropped 4; count of bases not matched to a gene: 5. The CDR3: CASRLDRSYGYTF. The CDR3 DNA reads TGTGCCAGCAGGCTGGACAGGAGCTATGGCTACACCTTC.

This clone was observed a single time. The V gene is TRBV5-4, the J gene TRBJ2-7; the match to TRBD1 covers 9 bases. Looked up from germline, CDR1 is SGHNT and CDR2 is YYREEE (reference sequence). J lost 5 bases, V lost 3 bases, and 9 bases had no gene match. The CDR3 is 15 amino acids. This CDR3 reads CASSWTGTGPNEQYF. The CDR3 DNA reads as TGTGCCAGCAGCTGGACCGGGACAGGGCCCAACGAGCAGTACTTC.

This chain connects TRBV12-5 to TRBJ1-2, with 7 positions matching TRBD1. The CDR3 is 14 residues long. Germline V gives CDR1 LGHNT, CDR2 FRNRAP. The V segment lost 4 bases and the J segment 5 bases; nucleotides outside the gene matches: 7. CDR3 sequence (DNA): TGTGCTAGTGGTTACCGGGACAGCTCTTATGGCTACACCTTC. It codes for CASGYRDSSYGYTF.

This clone appeared a single time. V and J are TRBV21-1 and TRBJ2-7; TRBD1 was called by the table and not checked on the DNA. TRBV21-1 is a listed pseudogene. The CDR3 is made up of 13 amino acids. The CDR3 sequence is CASIMDRGHEQYF. The DNA for the CDR3 is TGTGCCAGCATAATGGACAGGGGCCACGAGCAGTACTTC.

The table lists this clone with a few counts. V gene TRBV30 combines with J gene TRBJ2-7; D unclear. Germline CDR1 is GTSNPN and CDR2 is SVGIG (reference sequence). Trimming removed 0 bases from V and 1 base from J, with 7 bases in between. CDR3 size: 13 residues. The CDR3 bases are TGTGCCTGGAGTGTACTATTTTCCTACGAGCAGTACTTC. This codes for CAWSVLFSYEQYF.

The chain uses TRBV4-1 and TRBJ2-5; tentatively, D is TRBD1 (6 bases). Trimming stripped 0 bases from V and 2 bases from J, with 10 bases between. The germline CDR1 and CDR2 sequences are MGHRA and YSYEKL. The CDR3 runs to 15 residues. The CDR3 here is CASSQDRTVQETQYF. The CDR3 bases are TGCGCCAGCAGCCAAGATCGGACAGTTCAAGAGACCCAGTACTTC.

The chain joins TRBV14 to TRBJ2-7, with D maybe TRBD1 (5 bases). V was shortened by 3 bases and J by 1 base, with 16 bases between the two germline ends. The CDR3 runs to 16 residues. Germline V gives CDR1 SGHDN, CDR2 FVKESK. The CDR3 DNA follows: TGTGCCAGCAGCCAGACAATGGGGAAGGGGTCCTACGAGCAGTACTTC. This encodes CASSQTMGKGSYEQYF.

The gene calls are TRBV14 and TRBJ2-3, with TRBD2 matching over 11 bases. V lost 2 bases and J lost 4; bases outside the gene matches: 5. Germline-derived CDR1 and CDR2 are SGHDN and FVKESK. The CDR3 has 16 residues. CDR3 sequence reads: CASSQNSGGASDTQYF. As DNA, the CDR3 is TGTGCCAGCAGCCAAAATAGCGGGGGGGCATCAGATACGCAGTATTTT.

CDR3 in DNA: TGTGCCTTTCAACGGGGAAGGGAAGGCCACGAGCAGTACTTC. Translating gives CAFQRGREGHEQYF. The chain joins TRBV6-5 to TRBJ2-7, with TRBD2 as a possible D gene (5 bases). Germline V lookup: CDR1 MNHEY, CDR2 SVGAGI. V was cut by 11 bases and J by 5 bases, with 22 bases left in between. The CDR3 is made up of 14 amino acids.

The rearrangement uses TRBV6-2 or TRBV6-3 and TRBJ2-7; D may be TRBD1 (6 bases). From germline, CDR1 is MNHEY and CDR2 SVGEGT. Trimming stripped 0 bases from V and 4 bases from J, with 13 bases between. The CDR3 contains 15 residues. This CDR3 reads CASSYSDSGGYEQYF. CDR3 coding DNA: TGTGCCAGCAGTTACTCGGACAGTGGCGGATACGAGCAGTACTTC.

V is TRBV7-9 and J is TRBJ1-2; the D gene is possibly TRBD1 (5 bases). CDR1 is SEHNR, CDR2 FQNEAQ, per germline (reference sequence). CDR3 length equals 14 residues. V lost 5 bases, J lost 2 bases, and 12 bases lay in between. The CDR3 DNA is TGTGCCAGCAGCCCGGGGGACGGGAACTATGGCTACACCTTC. The encoded protein is CASSPGDGNYGYTF.

The V call is TRBV4-2, the J call TRBJ1-5; TRBD1 might be the D (6 bases). This CDR3 has 16 amino acids. The V end was cut by 3 bases, the J end by 2 bases, with 14 bases between. Germline V gives CDR1 LGHNA, CDR2 YNFKEQ. CDR3 residues: CASSQSSRGGNQPQHF. The CDR3 DNA sequence: TGTGCCAGCAGCCAGAGCTCCAGGGGCGGCAATCAGCCCCAGCATTTT.

The chain has TRBV7-3 and TRBJ2-5, with D maybe TRBD2 (5 bases). The CDR3 is 14 residues long. V was pared by 1 base and J by 5 bases, with 11 bases between. Germline V gene lookup returns CDR1 SGHTA and CDR2 FQGTGA. Written as DNA, the CDR3 is TGTGCCAGCAGCTTAAAGGGAGCAGTGGAGACCCAGTACTTC. Its protein is CASSLKGAVETQYF.

The chain links TRBV15 to TRBJ1-5, with 8 bases that match TRBD1. The J segment lost 0 bases and the V segment lost 3 bases, leaving 10 bases of the junction unmatched. CDR1 and CDR2 (germline): LNHNV, YYDKDF (reference sequence). This CDR3 contains 18 residues. DNA of the CDR3: TGTGCCACCAGCAGCACGGACAGGGCTGAGTATAGCAATCAGCCCCAGCATTTT. It is translated as CATSSTDRAEYSNQPQHF.

This clone was detected only a few times. V and J are TRBV6-4 and TRBJ2-1; D possibly corresponds to TRBD2 (6 bases). Germline CDR1 is MRHNA and CDR2 is SNTAGT. This CDR3 comprises 13 residues. V lost 3 bases to trimming and J lost 6 bases, with 9 bases between them. The CDR3 coding sequence is TGTGCCAGCAGTGAAGGCGGGGTCAATGAGCAGTTCTTC. This translates into CASSEGGVNEQFF.

The J gene is TRBJ2-4, the V gene TRBV7-8, with a possible D match to TRBD2 (6 bases). Trimming took 6 bases from V and 6 from J, leaving 21 bases between them. CDR3 length: 16 amino acids. Germline loops: CDR1 SGHVS, CDR2 FQNEAQ. As DNA, the CDR3 is TGTGCCAGCAGACCTTCCGGACCATTGGGGGGAAACATTCAGTACTTC. As protein: CASRPSGPLGGNIQYF.

The V call is TRBV6-5, the J call TRBJ1-2; D unclear. The CDR3 extends over 14 amino acids. CDR1 is MNHEY and CDR2 is SVGAGI in the germline V gene. With 0 bases removed from V and 4 bases from J, the gap between germline ends came to 9 bases. The CDR3 protein is CASSYSTPGYGYTF. As DNA, the CDR3 is TGTGCCAGCAGTTACTCGACGCCGGGCTATGGCTACACCTTC.

This clone was seen a handful of times. CDR3 protein: CASSWAGASTDTQYF. In DNA, the CDR3 is TGTGCCAGCAGTTGGGCGGGGGCTAGCACAGATACGCAGTATTTT. The J gene is TRBJ2-3, the V gene TRBV6-4, with D perhaps TRBD2 (7 bases). Germline CDR1 reads MRHNA; CDR2 reads SNTAGT. Trimming removed 5 bases at V and 0 bases at J, with 12 bases between. The CDR3 is 15 residues long.

The V and J genes are TRBV10-2 and TRBJ2-1; the match to TRBD2 covers 10 bases. The germline V gene encodes CDR1 WSHSY and CDR2 SAAADI. The CDR3 loop spans 17 amino acids. The junction had 5 bases not matched to a gene; V was cut back by 2 bases and J by 1 base. In nucleotides, the CDR3 is TGCGCCAGCAGTGAGGGGGCTAGCGGGAGTTCCTACAATGAGCAGTTCTTC. As protein: CASSEGASGSSYNEQFF.

The chain has TRBV14 and TRBJ2-7, with TRBD2 matching 7 bases. Germline V lookup: CDR1 SGHDN, CDR2 FVKESK. This CDR3 is built from 15 residues. After removal of 1 base from V and 1 base from J, the junction contained 4 bases not matched to a gene. Here the CDR3 reads CASSQGTSISYEQYF. CDR3 coding DNA: TGTGCCAGCAGCCAAGGGACTAGTATTTCCTACGAGCAGTACTTC. Full variable domain (missing parts from reference TRBV14 and TRBJ2-7): EAGVTQFPSHSVIEKGQTVTLRCDPISGHDNLYWYRRVMGKEIKFLLHFVKESKQDESGMPNNRFLAERTGGTYSTLKVQPAELEDSGVYFCASSQGTSISYEQYFGPGTRLTVT.

V gene TRBV18 combines with J gene TRBJ1-1; 9 bases agree with TRBD1. V shed 3 bases, J shed 4 bases, and the junction held 3 bases outside the gene matches. The CDR3 consists of 14 residues. Looked up from germline, CDR1 is KGHSH and CDR2 is LQKENI. The CDR3, as DNA: TGTGCCAGCTCACCGGGACAGGGAGGCACTGAAGCTTTCTTT. This encodes CASSPGQGGTEAFF.

The V gene is TRBV6-5, the J gene TRBJ1-1, with TRBD1 matching over 7 bases. CDR1 is MNHEY, CDR2 SVGAGI, per germline. The CDR3 is 14 residues long. The ends lost 5 bases at V and 8 bases at J; junction bases unmatched: 11. The DNA of the CDR3 is TGTGCCAGCAGTCAGCCAGCAGGGGGAGGCGAAGCTTTCTTT. It specifies CASSQPAGGGEAFF.

CDR3 amino acids: CASSLGQGYEQFF. CDR3 bases: TGTGCCAGCAGCTTAGGACAGGGCTATGAGCAGTTCTTC. The J gene is TRBJ2-1, the V gene TRBV11-2; TRBD1 agrees at 7 bases. V dropped 1 base and J dropped 8; count of bases not matched to a gene: 2. This CDR3 is built from 13 residues. CDR1 is SGHAT and CDR2 is FQNNGV in the germline V gene.